This T cell receptor beta chain was captured in a study of a mutant IDH1 vaccine in newly diagnosed glioma. The time point was: week 47, end of study. Every vaccine dose comprised 300 ug of mutant IDH1 20-mer peptide plus topical imiquimod. V gave up 8 bases and J gave up 1 base, with 8 bases separating them. CDR3 length: 13 residues. CDR1 is SNHLY and CDR2 is FYNNEI in the germline V gene. Remarks on this clone: Its antigen remains unknown.

The data were produced by immunoSEQ multiplex PCR, yet TCRdb's version contains in-frame clones alone and is incomplete. This table has some 60,000 clones, 83% appearing once. This clonotype originated in a man aged 25 to 40 with glioma. The starting material was PBMCs, obtained from a glioma patient whose treatment included an IDH1 peptide vaccine. V is TRBV2 and J is TRBJ1-4; D is unresolved. Here the CDR3 DNA reads TGTGCCAGCCGTCTTGAAACTAATGAAAAACTGTTTTTT. Residues: CASRLETNEKLFF.